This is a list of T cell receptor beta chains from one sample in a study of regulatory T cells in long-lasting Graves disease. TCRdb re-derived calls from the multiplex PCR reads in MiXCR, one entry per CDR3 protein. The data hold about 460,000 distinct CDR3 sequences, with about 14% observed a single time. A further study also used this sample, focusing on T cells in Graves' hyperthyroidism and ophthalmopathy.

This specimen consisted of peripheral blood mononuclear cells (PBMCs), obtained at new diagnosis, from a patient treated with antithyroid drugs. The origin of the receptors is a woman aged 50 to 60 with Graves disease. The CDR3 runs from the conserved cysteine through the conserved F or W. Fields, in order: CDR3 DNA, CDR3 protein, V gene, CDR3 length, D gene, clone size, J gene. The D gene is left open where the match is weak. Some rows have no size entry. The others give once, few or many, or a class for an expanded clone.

CDR3nt: TGTGCCAGCAGTAAGCATAGGCTAGACGGCACAGATACGCAGTATTTT
CDR3aa: CASSKHRLDGTDTQYF
v_gene: TRBV12-3/TRBV12-4
len: 16
d_gene: NA
abundance: many
j_gene: TRBJ2-3

CDR3nt: TGTGCCAGCAGCAGAGGGGGGGGGGGTAATGCTTTCTTT
CDR3aa: CASSRGGGGNAFF
v_gene: TRBV3-1
len: 13
d_gene: NA
abundance: many
j_gene: TRBJ1-1

CDR3nt: TGTGCCAGCAGCTCACAGGGAGCCAAAAACATTCAGTACTTC
CDR3aa: CASSSQGAKNIQYF
v_gene: TRBV11-2
len: 14
d_gene: NA
abundance: many
j_gene: TRBJ2-4

CDR3nt: TGTGCCAGTAGTATGGGGACAGGTTTGAACACTGAAGCTTTCTTT
CDR3aa: CASSMGTGLNTEAFF
v_gene: TRBV19
len: 15
d_gene: TRBD1
abundance: few
j_gene: TRBJ1-1

CDR3nt: TGTGCCACCCGGGGACTAGCGGGAGGGGATACGCAGTATTTT
CDR3aa: CATRGLAGGDTQYF
v_gene: TRBV2
len: 14
d_gene: TRBD2
abundance: many
j_gene: TRBJ2-3

CDR3nt: TGTGCCAGCCGACAGGGATACGAAAAACTGTTTTTT
CDR3aa: CASRQGYEKLFF
v_gene: TRBV6-2/TRBV6-3
len: 12
d_gene: TRBD1
abundance: few
j_gene: TRBJ1-4

CDR3nt: TGTGCCAGCAGCCAAGAAGGGGACTTCACAGATACGCAGTATTTT
CDR3aa: CASSQEGDFTDTQYF
v_gene: TRBV11-2
len: 15
d_gene: NA
abundance: NA
j_gene: TRBJ2-3

CDR3nt: TGTGCCATCAGTGAGTCACCGGAAGCGCTTACCGGGGAGCTGTTTTTT
CDR3aa: CAISESPEALTGELFF
v_gene: TRBV10-3
len: 16
d_gene: NA
abundance: few
j_gene: TRBJ2-2

CDR3nt: TGTGCCAGCAGACCAGGGGTAGCCACAGATACGCAGTATTTT
CDR3aa: CASRPGVATDTQYF
v_gene: TRBV6-1
len: 14
d_gene: NA
abundance: few
j_gene: TRBJ2-3

CDR3nt: TGTGCCAGCAGTTTCCTAGGGTGGGGTAGCGGGTATATTTACAATGAGCAGTTCTTC
CDR3aa: CASSFLGWGSGYIYNEQFF
v_gene: TRBV28
len: 19
d_gene: TRBD2
abundance: many
j_gene: TRBJ2-1

CDR3nt: TGTGCCAGCAGCTGGGGGACTAGCTACGAGCAGTACTTC
CDR3aa: CASSWGTSYEQYF
v_gene: TRBV5-4
len: 13
d_gene: TRBD2
abundance: few
j_gene: TRBJ2-7

CDR3nt: TGCGCCAGCGGGAGTTGGGGGACAGATACGCAGTATTTT
CDR3aa: CASGSWGTDTQYF
v_gene: TRBV5-1
len: 13
d_gene: NA
abundance: few
j_gene: TRBJ2-3

CDR3nt: TGCGCCAGCAGCTGGAGGGGGGGCGAAGAGACCCAGTACTTC
CDR3aa: CASSWRGGEETQYF
v_gene: TRBV5-1
len: 14
d_gene: NA
abundance: NA
j_gene: TRBJ2-5

CDR3nt: TGTGCCAGCAGCACCTATCGCGGACTTTACAATGAGCAGTTCTTC
CDR3aa: CASSTYRGLYNEQFF
v_gene: TRBV11-2
len: 15
d_gene: NA
abundance: many
j_gene: TRBJ2-1

CDR3nt: TGTGCCAGCAGCTTCGGGACTAGCGCGTCCTACGAGCAGTACTTC
CDR3aa: CASSFGTSASYEQYF
v_gene: TRBV11-2
len: 15
d_gene: TRBD2
abundance: many
j_gene: TRBJ2-7

CDR3nt: TGTGCCAGCAGCTCCTTCGGGGCGACTAACTACGAGCAGTACTTC
CDR3aa: CASSSFGATNYEQYF
v_gene: TRBV7-9
len: 15
d_gene: NA
abundance: few
j_gene: TRBJ2-7

CDR3nt: TGCAGTGCTAGAAACGCCTTTAGGATGCGCCAAGAGACCCAGTACTTC
CDR3aa: CSARNAFRMRQETQYF
v_gene: TRBV20-1
len: 16
d_gene: NA
abundance: many
j_gene: TRBJ2-5

CDR3nt: TGTGCCAGCAGTTCCGGGACAGGGGGAATTGGGAACACCGGGGAGCTGTTTTTT
CDR3aa: CASSSGTGGIGNTGELFF
v_gene: TRBV7-9
len: 18
d_gene: TRBD1
abundance: NA
j_gene: TRBJ2-2

CDR3nt: TGTGCCAGCAGACCCCCAGGCCTCAACGAGCAGTACTTC
CDR3aa: CASRPPGLNEQYF
v_gene: TRBV6-1
len: 13
d_gene: NA
abundance: NA
j_gene: TRBJ2-7

CDR3nt: TGTGCCAGCAGCCACCTCGAGGGTAGCATTTACAATGAGCAGTTCTTC
CDR3aa: CASSHLEGSIYNEQFF
v_gene: TRBV3-1
len: 16
d_gene: NA
abundance: many
j_gene: TRBJ2-1

CDR3nt: TGTGCCAGCAGCCATACTGGGGGTACCTACGAGCAGTACTTC
CDR3aa: CASSHTGGTYEQYF
v_gene: TRBV7-6
len: 14
d_gene: NA
abundance: few
j_gene: TRBJ2-7

CDR3nt: TGTGCCAGCTCAATGACTAGCGGGGCCCACAATGAGCAGTTCTTC
CDR3aa: CASSMTSGAHNEQFF
v_gene: TRBV18
len: 15
d_gene: TRBD2
abundance: many
j_gene: TRBJ2-1

CDR3nt: TGCGCCAGCAAAGAGGGGAGCGGGCTGAACACTGAAGCTTTCTTT
CDR3aa: CASKEGSGLNTEAFF
v_gene: TRBV5-1
len: 15
d_gene: NA
abundance: many
j_gene: TRBJ1-1

CDR3nt: TGTGCCAGCAGCGGACTTACCGGGACAGCCACCGGGGAGCTGTTTTTT
CDR3aa: CASSGLTGTATGELFF
v_gene: TRBV3-1
len: 16
d_gene: TRBD1
abundance: NA
j_gene: TRBJ2-2

CDR3nt: TGTGCCAGCAGCTTAGTTGGCAGGAGGAACACTGAAGCTTTCTTT
CDR3aa: CASSLVGRRNTEAFF
v_gene: TRBV7-9
len: 15
d_gene: NA
abundance: NA
j_gene: TRBJ1-1

CDR3nt: TGTGCCAGCAGCTTAGTGGGCAGGGACCGCTCCTACAATGAGCAGTTCTTC
CDR3aa: CASSLVGRDRSYNEQFF
v_gene: TRBV11-2
len: 17
d_gene: NA
abundance: NA
j_gene: TRBJ2-1

CDR3nt: TGTGCCAGCAGCGTCCGACAGGGTCCAACCGGGGAGACCCAGTACTTC
CDR3aa: CASSVRQGPTGETQYF
v_gene: TRBV9
len: 16
d_gene: TRBD1
abundance: few
j_gene: TRBJ2-5

CDR3nt: TGTGCCAGCAGTGCTACCTCAGGGGGAGATCAGCCCCAGCATTTT
CDR3aa: CASSATSGGDQPQHF
v_gene: TRBV25-1
len: 15
d_gene: TRBD1
abundance: few
j_gene: TRBJ1-5

CDR3nt: TGTGCCAGTAGTCCCGGAGGGCCCGGGGCCAACGTCCTGACTTTC
CDR3aa: CASSPGGPGANVLTF
v_gene: TRBV19
len: 15
d_gene: NA
abundance: NA
j_gene: TRBJ2-6

CDR3nt: TGTGCCAGCAGCTTAGAAGTGGGTAAGGGCCCTAACGAGCAGTACTTC
CDR3aa: CASSLEVGKGPNEQYF
v_gene: TRBV7-6
len: 16
d_gene: NA
abundance: many
j_gene: TRBJ2-7

CDR3nt: TGTGCCAGCAGTGAAGCATACCGGACCTCCTACGAGCAGTACTTC
CDR3aa: CASSEAYRTSYEQYF
v_gene: TRBV6-1
len: 15
d_gene: NA
abundance: few
j_gene: TRBJ2-7

CDR3nt: TGTGCCAGCAGCTTACCAGGGGGCAACCAAATTCAGTACTTC
CDR3aa: CASSLPGGNQIQYF
v_gene: TRBV7-8
len: 14
d_gene: TRBD1
abundance: many
j_gene: TRBJ2-4

CDR3nt: TGCAGTGCTTGGGTGACTAGCCTGACCCACGAGCAGTACTTC
CDR3aa: CSAWVTSLTHEQYF
v_gene: TRBV20-1
len: 14
d_gene: TRBD2
abundance: NA
j_gene: TRBJ2-7

CDR3nt: TGTGCCAGCAGTCCTGGGACTAGCGGGACGCACAATGAGCAGTTCTTC
CDR3aa: CASSPGTSGTHNEQFF
v_gene: TRBV12-3/TRBV12-4
len: 16
d_gene: TRBD2
abundance: NA
j_gene: TRBJ2-1

CDR3nt: TGTGCCTGGGGGACAGGGAACACTGAAGCTTTCTTT
CDR3aa: CAWGTGNTEAFF
v_gene: TRBV30
len: 12
d_gene: TRBD1
abundance: many
j_gene: TRBJ1-1

CDR3nt: TGTGCCAGCGGGACAGCTTCGAACACCGGGGAGCTGTTTTTT
CDR3aa: CASGTASNTGELFF
v_gene: TRBV6-2/TRBV6-3
len: 14
d_gene: TRBD1
abundance: many
j_gene: TRBJ2-2

CDR3nt: TGTGCCAGCAGCTTGGCCGTAGGCAATCAGCCCCAGCATTTT
CDR3aa: CASSLAVGNQPQHF
v_gene: TRBV5-5
len: 14
d_gene: NA
abundance: NA
j_gene: TRBJ1-5

CDR3nt: TGCGCCAGCAGCCCGGACAGGGCCCCCTACGAGCAGTACTTC
CDR3aa: CASSPDRAPYEQYF
v_gene: TRBV5-1
len: 14
d_gene: TRBD1
abundance: NA
j_gene: TRBJ2-7

CDR3nt: TGTGCCAGCAGCGTAGGTGCTAGCGGCGAGCAGTACTTC
CDR3aa: CASSVGASGEQYF
v_gene: TRBV9
len: 13
d_gene: TRBD2
abundance: few
j_gene: TRBJ2-7

CDR3nt: TGTGCCAGCTCACCACGTAGCGGGAGTCAGACCCAGTACTTC
CDR3aa: CASSPRSGSQTQYF
v_gene: TRBV18
len: 14
d_gene: TRBD2
abundance: NA
j_gene: TRBJ2-5

CDR3nt: TGTGCCTGGAGTGTAAACGGGAGACCAGTCGGTGAGCAGTTCTTC
CDR3aa: CAWSVNGRPVGEQFF
v_gene: TRBV30
len: 15
d_gene: NA
abundance: NA
j_gene: TRBJ2-1

CDR3nt: TGTGCCAGCAGCCAAAACCTAGTCGGACTAGCGGGAGCCTACGAGCAGTACTTC
CDR3aa: CASSQNLVGLAGAYEQYF
v_gene: TRBV3-1
len: 18
d_gene: TRBD2
abundance: few
j_gene: TRBJ2-7

CDR3nt: TGTGCCCCTCCCCGGGACCCCGGAACCCAGTACTTC
CDR3aa: CAPPRDPGTQYF
v_gene: TRBV18
len: 12
d_gene: NA
abundance: few
j_gene: TRBJ2-5